This T cell receptor (beta chain) was sequenced for a study of T cell repertoires in cytomegalovirus infection. Turning to the study itself: It can be stated that public TCR beta signatures indicated CMV infection as well as a matching HLA type.

Comments on this clonotype: Antigen specificity is unknown.

Points from the study as a whole: HLA-C-restricted CMV clonotypes gave the most frequent clonotype in two of eight donors.

Via MiXCR, TCRdb re-called the reads, giving one row per CDR3 protein. This table has hundreds of thousands of distinct CDR3 sequences, 30% to 40% appearing once. The CDR3 covers 17 residues. Germline V gene data show CDR1 as SGHTA and CDR2 as FQGNSA. Unmatched junction bases numbered 13, after V lost 5 bases and J lost 4 bases. This chain links TRBV7-2 with TRBJ2-3; 9 nucleotides line up with TRBD2. The specimen comprised cultured PBMCs, sampled from culture after CMV antigen stimulation. This clonotype was sampled from a human donor in good health (CMV status not recorded). Some clones in this sample may be carry-over from other donors' samples. CDR3 in DNA: TGTGCCAGCAGCCCCACAAGGGCGGGAGGGTGGCCAGATACGCAGTATTTT. Amino acids: CASSPTRAGGWPDTQYF. The entire variable domain, with the rest obtained from reference TRBV7-2 and TRBJ2-3, is as follows: GAGVSQSPSNKVTEKGKDVELRCDPISGHTALYWYRQSLGQGLEFLIYFQGNSAPDKSGLPSDRFSAERTGGSVSTLTIQRTQQEDSAVYLCASSPTRAGGWPDTQYFGPGTRLTVL.